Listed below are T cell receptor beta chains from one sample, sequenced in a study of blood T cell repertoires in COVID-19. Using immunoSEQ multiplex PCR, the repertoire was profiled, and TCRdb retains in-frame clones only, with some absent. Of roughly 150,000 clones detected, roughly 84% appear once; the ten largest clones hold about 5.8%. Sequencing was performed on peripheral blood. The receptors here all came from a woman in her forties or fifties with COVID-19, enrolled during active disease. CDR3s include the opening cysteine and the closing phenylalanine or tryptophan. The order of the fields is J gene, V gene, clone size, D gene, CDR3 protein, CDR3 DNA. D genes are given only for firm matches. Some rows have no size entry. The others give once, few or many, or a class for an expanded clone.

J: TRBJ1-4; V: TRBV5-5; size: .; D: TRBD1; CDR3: CASSSGQGKGEKLFF; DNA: TGTGCCAGCAGCAGCGGACAGGGGAAGGGTGAAAAACTGTTTTTT
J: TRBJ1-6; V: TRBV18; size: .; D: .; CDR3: CASSQGNSPLHF; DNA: TGTGCCAGCTCCCAGGGGAATTCACCCCTCCACTTT
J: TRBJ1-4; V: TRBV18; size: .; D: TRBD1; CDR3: CASSPLGQEGELFF; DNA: TGTGCCAGCTCACCTCTCGGACAGGAGGGAGAACTGTTTTTT
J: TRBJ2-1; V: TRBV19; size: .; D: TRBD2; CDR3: CASSIRLLAGSSYNEQFF; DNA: TGTGCCAGTAGTATTAGGCTACTAGCGGGGAGCTCCTACAATGAGCAGTTCTTC
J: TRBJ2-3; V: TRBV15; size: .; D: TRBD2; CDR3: CATSRERLAGDTQYF; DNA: TGTGCCACCAGCAGAGAGCGCCTAGCGGGGGACACGCAGTATTTT
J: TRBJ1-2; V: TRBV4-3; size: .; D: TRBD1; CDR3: CASSPGQGTYGYTF; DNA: TGCGCCAGCAGCCCTGGACAGGGAACCTATGGCTACACCTTC
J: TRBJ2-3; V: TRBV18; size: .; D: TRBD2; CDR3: CASSSQRDTDTQYF; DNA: TGTGCCAGCTCGTCCCAGCGGGACACAGATACGCAGTATTTT
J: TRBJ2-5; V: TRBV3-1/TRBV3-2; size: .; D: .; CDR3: CASSQIIATETQYF; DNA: TGTGCCAGCAGCCAAATAATAGCAACGGAGACCCAGTACTTC
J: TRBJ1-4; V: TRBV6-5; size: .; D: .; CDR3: CASTEEGRDEKLFF; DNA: TGTGCCAGCACAGAGGAGGGTAGGGATGAAAAACTGTTTTTT
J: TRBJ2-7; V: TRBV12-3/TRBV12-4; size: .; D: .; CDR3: CASSPGETYEQYF; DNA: TGTGCCAGCAGCCCCGGAGAGACCTACGAGCAGTACTTC
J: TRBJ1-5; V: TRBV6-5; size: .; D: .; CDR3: CASRTSRNSNQPQHF; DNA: TGTGCCAGCCGGACTTCAAGGAATAGCAATCAGCCCCAGCATTTT
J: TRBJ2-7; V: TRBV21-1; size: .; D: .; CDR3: CASSKATGTFGEQYF; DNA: TGTGCCAGCAGCAAAGCCACAGGGACGTTCGGCGAGCAGTACTTC
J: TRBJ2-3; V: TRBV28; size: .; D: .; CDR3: CASSKQGGTDTQYF; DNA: TGTGCCAGCAGCAAACAGGGTGGTACAGATACGCAGTATTTT
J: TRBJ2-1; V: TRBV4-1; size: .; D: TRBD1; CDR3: CASSHPSGQGGVVDAYNEQFF; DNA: TGCGCCAGCAGCCATCCCTCGGGACAGGGAGGGGTGGTGGATGCCTACAATGAGCAGTTCTTC
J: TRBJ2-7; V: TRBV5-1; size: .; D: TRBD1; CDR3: CASGESGTGGRGPYEQYF; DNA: TGCGCCAGCGGCGAATCCGGGACAGGGGGTCGCGGTCCCTACGAGCAGTACTTC
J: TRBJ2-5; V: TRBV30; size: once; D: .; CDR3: CAWSKRNQETQYF; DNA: TGTGCCTGGAGTAAGAGAAATCAAGAGACCCAGTACTTC
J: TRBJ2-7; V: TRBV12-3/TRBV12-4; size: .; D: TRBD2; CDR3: CATAGRGLVQYF; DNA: TGTGCCACCGCGGGGCGGGGACTAGTGCAGTACTTC
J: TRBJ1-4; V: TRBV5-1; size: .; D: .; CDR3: CASSLGGQRNEKLFF; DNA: TGCGCCAGCAGCTTGGGTGGACAGCGTAATGAAAAACTGTTTTTT
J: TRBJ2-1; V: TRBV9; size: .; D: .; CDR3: CASSARFLAPNEQFF; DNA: TGTGCCAGCAGCGCCAGGTTTCTCGCTCCTAATGAGCAGTTCTTC
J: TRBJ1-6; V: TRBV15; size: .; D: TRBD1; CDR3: CATGDRGYNSPLHF; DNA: TGTGCCACCGGAGACAGGGGATATAATTCACCCCTCCACTTT
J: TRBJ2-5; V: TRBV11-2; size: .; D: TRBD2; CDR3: CASSPPLAYQETQYF; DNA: TGTGCCAGCAGCCCCCCACTAGCGTACCAAGAGACCCAGTACTTC
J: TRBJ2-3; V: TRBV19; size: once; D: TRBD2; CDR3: CASSGDSTDTQYF; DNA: TGTGCCAGCAGCGGGGATAGCACAGATACGCAGTATTTT
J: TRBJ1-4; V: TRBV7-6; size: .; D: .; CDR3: CASSPRGATNEKLFF; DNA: TGTGCCAGCAGCCCAAGAGGTGCAACTAATGAAAAACTGTTTTTT
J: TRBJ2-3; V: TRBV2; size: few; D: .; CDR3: CASATDASTDTQYF; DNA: TGTGCCAGTGCGACAGATGCTAGCACAGATACGCAGTATTTT
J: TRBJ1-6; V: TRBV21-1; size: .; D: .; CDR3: CASSKGERDSPLHF; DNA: TGTGCCAGCAGCAAAGGGGAGCGGGATTCACCCCTCCACTTT
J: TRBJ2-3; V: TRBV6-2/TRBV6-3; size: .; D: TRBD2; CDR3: CASSPQGRGGVTDTQYF; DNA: TGTGCCAGCAGTCCCCAGGGGCGGGGGGGCGTAACAGATACGCAGTATTTT
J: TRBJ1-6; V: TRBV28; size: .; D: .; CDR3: CASGRGGDSPLHF; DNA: TGTGCCAGCGGGCGGGGAGGGGATTCACCCCTCCACTTT
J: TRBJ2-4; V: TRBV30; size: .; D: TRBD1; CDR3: CAWSGQGDIQYF; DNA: TGTGCCTGGAGCGGACAGGGGGACATTCAGTACTTC
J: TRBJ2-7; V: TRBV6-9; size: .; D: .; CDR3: CASRNRVSYEQYF; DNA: TGTGCCAGCAGGAACAGGGTCTCCTACGAGCAGTACTTC
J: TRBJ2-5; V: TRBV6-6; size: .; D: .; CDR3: CASSHGELQETQYF; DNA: TGTGCCAGCAGTCACGGGGAACTACAAGAGACCCAGTACTTC
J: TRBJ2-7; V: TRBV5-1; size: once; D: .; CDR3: CASSLDRETYEQYF; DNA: TGCGCCAGCAGCTTGGACAGGGAAACCTACGAGCAGTACTTC
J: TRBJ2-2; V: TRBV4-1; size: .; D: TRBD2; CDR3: CASSTGLANTGELFF; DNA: TGCGCCAGCAGCACTGGACTAGCGAACACCGGGGAGCTGTTTTTT
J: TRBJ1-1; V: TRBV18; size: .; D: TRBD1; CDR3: CASNKDRGAEAFF; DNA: TGTGCCAGCAACAAGGACAGGGGTGCTGAAGCTTTCTTT
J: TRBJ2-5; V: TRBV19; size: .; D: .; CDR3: CASSIGDRFQETQYF; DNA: TGTGCCAGTAGTATAGGTGACAGATTTCAAGAGACCCAGTACTTC
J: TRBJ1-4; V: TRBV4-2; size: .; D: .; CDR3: CASSQGVRAEEEKLFF; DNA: TGTGCCAGCAGCCAAGGGGTTCGGGCGGAGGAGGAAAAACTGTTTTTT
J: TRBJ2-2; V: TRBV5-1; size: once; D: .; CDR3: CASTSEGHANTGELFF; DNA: TGCGCCAGCACGTCGGAGGGGCACGCGAACACCGGGGAGCTGTTTTTT
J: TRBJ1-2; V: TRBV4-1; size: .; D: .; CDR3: CARREGNYGYTF; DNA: TGCGCCAGGAGGGAGGGGAACTATGGCTACACCTTC
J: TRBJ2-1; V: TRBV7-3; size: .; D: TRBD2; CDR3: CASTTNGGSSYNEQFF; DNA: TGTGCCAGCACCACAAACGGGGGGAGCTCCTACAATGAGCAGTTCTTC
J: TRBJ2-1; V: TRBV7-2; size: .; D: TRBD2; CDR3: CASSSSGLAGGGAYNEQFF; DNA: TGTGCCAGCAGCTCCTCGGGGCTAGCTGGGGGGGGTGCCTACAATGAGCAGTTCTTC
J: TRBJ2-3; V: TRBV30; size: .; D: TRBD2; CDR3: CAWRYGGAVADTQYF; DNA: TGTGCCTGGAGATACGGGGGGGCCGTTGCAGATACGCAGTATTTT
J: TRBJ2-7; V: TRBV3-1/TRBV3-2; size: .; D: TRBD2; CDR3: CASSIYSGGSYEQYF; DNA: TGTGCCAGCAGCATCTATAGCGGGGGATCTTACGAGCAGTACTTC
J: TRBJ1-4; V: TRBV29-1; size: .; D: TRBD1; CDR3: CSVAVTGGQEKLFF; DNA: TGCAGCGTTGCAGTAACAGGGGGCCAGGAAAAACTGTTTTTT
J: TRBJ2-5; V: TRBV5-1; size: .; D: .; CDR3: CASTGEGAETQYF; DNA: TGCGCCAGCACGGGGGAAGGGGCAGAGACCCAGTACTTC
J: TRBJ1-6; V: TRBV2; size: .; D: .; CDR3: CASSDRGLVSPLHF; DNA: TGTGCCAGCAGTGACAGGGGCTTGGTTTCACCCCTCCACTTT
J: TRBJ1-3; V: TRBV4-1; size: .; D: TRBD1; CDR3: CASSQTTDRARTIYF; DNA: TGCGCCAGCAGCCAAACTACAGACAGGGCGAGGACCATATATTTT
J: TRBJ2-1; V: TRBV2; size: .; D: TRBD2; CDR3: CASRRSTLAGGIDEQFF; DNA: TGTGCCAGCAGGCGCTCGACACTGGCGGGGGGGATAGATGAGCAGTTCTTC
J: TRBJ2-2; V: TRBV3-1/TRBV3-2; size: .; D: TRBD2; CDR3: CASSQDLAGARELFF; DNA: TGTGCCAGCAGCCAAGACCTAGCGGGGGCGAGGGAGCTGTTTTTT
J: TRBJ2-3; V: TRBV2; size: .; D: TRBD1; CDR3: CASRLQGYGADTQYF; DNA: TGTGCCAGCAGGCTACAGGGGTATGGGGCAGATACGCAGTATTTT
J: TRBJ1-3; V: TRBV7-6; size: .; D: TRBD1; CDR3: CASSLAGDSISGNTIYF; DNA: TGTGCCAGCAGCTTAGCGGGGGACAGCATCTCTGGAAACACCATATATTTT
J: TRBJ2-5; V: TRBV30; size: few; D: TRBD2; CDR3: CAWRGTSGGATETQYF; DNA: TGTGCCTGGAGAGGGACTAGCGGGGGGGCAACCGAGACCCAGTACTTC
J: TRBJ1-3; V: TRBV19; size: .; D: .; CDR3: CASKPGGGNTIYF; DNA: TGTGCCAGTAAGCCGGGGGGCGGAAACACCATATATTTT
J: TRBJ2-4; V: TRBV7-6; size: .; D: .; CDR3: CASSLGTAASKNIQYF; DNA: TGTGCCAGCAGCTTAGGGACAGCCGCCTCCAAAAACATTCAGTACTTC
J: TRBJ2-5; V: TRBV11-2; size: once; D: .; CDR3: CASRWQGPQETQYF; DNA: TGTGCCAGCAGGTGGCAGGGGCCACAAGAGACCCAGTACTTC
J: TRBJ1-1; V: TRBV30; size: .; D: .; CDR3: CAWSGVRGTEAFF; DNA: TGTGCCTGGAGTGGGGTACGGGGCACTGAAGCTTTCTTT
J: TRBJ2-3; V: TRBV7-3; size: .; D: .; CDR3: CASSAGLTSTDTQYF; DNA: TGTGCCAGCAGCGCCGGACTAACTAGCACAGATACGCAGTATTTT